Described below is a single T cell receptor (beta chain) sequence and its context. This entry comes from a study of cytomegalovirus exposure and HLA in healthy donors. Use of 60 Vbeta and 13 Jbeta primers characterized the PCR. Some clones are missing from TCRdb's copy, which holds only in-frame ones; the method was immunoSEQ multiplex PCR. Of about 110,000 clones in the sample, more than 60% were seen once. In germline, CDR1 is LNHDA, CDR2 SQIVND (reference sequence). Deletions cut 5 bases from V and 0 bases from J, with 13 bases between. This CDR3 is 15 amino acids long. V gene TRBV19 combines with J gene TRBJ1-1, with a possible D match to TRBD1 (5 bases). This TCR derives from a man aged 30 to 45 in good health and CMV-seropositive. The sequenced sample consisted of PBMCs. The CDR3 region is CASSWGIGVNTEAFF. In DNA, the CDR3 is TGTGCCAGTAGTTGGGGCATAGGGGTGAACACTGAAGCTTTCTTT.